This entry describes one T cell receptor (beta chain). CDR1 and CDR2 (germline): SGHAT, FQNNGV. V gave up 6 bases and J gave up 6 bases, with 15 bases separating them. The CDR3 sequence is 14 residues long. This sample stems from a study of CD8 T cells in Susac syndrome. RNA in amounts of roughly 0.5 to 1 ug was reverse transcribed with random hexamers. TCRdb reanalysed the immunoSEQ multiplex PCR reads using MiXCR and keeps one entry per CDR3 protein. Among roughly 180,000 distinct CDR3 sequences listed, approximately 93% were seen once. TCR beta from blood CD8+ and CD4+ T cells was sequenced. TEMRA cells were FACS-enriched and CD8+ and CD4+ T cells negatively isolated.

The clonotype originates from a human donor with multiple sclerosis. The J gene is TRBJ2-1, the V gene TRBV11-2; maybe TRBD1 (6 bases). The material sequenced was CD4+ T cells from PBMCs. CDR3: CASRGPGDVNEQFF. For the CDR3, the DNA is TGTGCCAGCAGGGGCCCAGGGGATGTCAATGAGCAGTTCTTC.